Following are 10 T cell receptor beta chains from one sample sequenced in a study of T-cell memory formation after mild COVID-19. Using its own MiXCR run on the 5' RACE reads, TCRdb lists one record per CDR3 protein. The sample records 300,000 to 350,000 distinct CDR3 sequences, approximately 14% being singletons. Sequencing was carried out using PBMCs or a T cell subset sorted from them (not recorded which). Source of these receptors: a man aged 18-30 years who had mild COVID-19 (a few samples of this study predate the infection). Cell type and time point are not known.

V is TRBV29-1 and J is TRBJ2-5, with 7 bases that match TRBD1. V was clipped by 5 bases and J by 6 bases; unmatched bases: 3. This CDR3 comprises 11 residues. Germline V gene lookup returns CDR1 SQVTM and CDR2 ANQGSEA. The DNA for the CDR3 is TGCAGCGTTCCGAGGGGGCAGACCCAGTACTTC. Protein product: CSVPRGQTQYF.

This clonotype was seen a handful of times. V usage is TRBV11-2 and J usage is TRBJ2-1; D is undetermined. Germline V gene sequence: CDR1 SGHAT, CDR2 FQNNGV. Between the trimmed V and J ends, which lost 0 bases and 9 bases, there was a span of 12 bases. This CDR3 region has 14 residues. The CDR3 spells CASSLDRLSGEQFF. The CDR3 bases are TGTGCCAGCAGCTTAGATCGGCTTTCTGGTGAGCAGTTCTTC.

This clonotype was detected only a few times. The chain uses TRBV18 and TRBJ2-6; D not certain. Germline V gene sequence: CDR1 KGHSH, CDR2 LQKENI. V lost 3 bases and J lost 8, with 8 bases in between. The CDR3 runs 13 residues. The CDR3 DNA sequence: TGTGCCAGCTCACCCCTACTGACCAACGTCCTGACTTTC. It specifies CASSPLLTNVLTF. Full variable domain (remainder filled in from reference TRBV18 and TRBJ2-6): NAGVMQNPRHLVRRRGQEARLRCSPMKGHSHVYWYRQLPEEGLKFMVYLQKENIIDESGMPKERFSAEFPKEGPSILRIQQVVRGDSAAYFCASSPLLTNVLTFGAGSRLTVL.

This clonotype was recorded a few times. V usage is TRBV6-5 and J usage is TRBJ1-3; 7 bases are a match to TRBD1. Germline CDR1 MNHEY, CDR2 SVGAGI. Unmatched junction bases numbered 4, after V lost 5 bases and J lost 0 bases. The CDR3 spans 15 residues. The CDR3 nucleotides are TGTGCCAGCAGTCCGGGACAGTTCTCTGGAAACACCATATATTTT. Its translation is CASSPGQFSGNTIYF.

This chain joins TRBV6-2 or TRBV6-3 and TRBJ2-7; TRBD2 matches at 8 bases. The CDR3 contains 15 residues. Germline CDR1 reads MNHEY; CDR2 reads SVGEGT. V was pared by 2 bases and J by 3 bases, with 6 bases of the junction left unmatched. The CDR3 is CASSYPAGGNYEQYF. The DNA for the CDR3 is TGTGCCAGCAGTTACCCCGCGGGGGGCAACTACGAGCAGTACTTC.

J is TRBJ2-3 and V is TRBV5-6; 13 bases are a match to TRBD2. Germline lookup yields CDR1 SGHDT and CDR2 YYEEEE. J gave up 7 bases and V 2 bases, and 4 bases lay outside the gene matches. The CDR3 has 15 residues. The CDR3 DNA reads as TGTGCCAGCAGCTTCCGACTAGCGGGGGGATATACGCAGTATTTT. Amino acids: CASSFRLAGGYTQYF.

This clonotype was observed many times. This sequence joins TRBV7-9 and TRBJ2-3; no definite D call. V was shortened by 6 bases and J by 5 bases, with 9 bases between the two germline ends. CDR3 size: 12 residues. Germline CDR1 SEHNR, CDR2 FQNEAQ (reference sequence). The CDR3 coding sequence is TGTGCCAGCAGTCGGCTAGGAGATACGCAGTATTTT. It translates to CASSRLGDTQYF.

The table lists this clonotype with a few counts. The V gene is TRBV6-1, the J gene TRBJ2-3; TRBD1 might be the D (6 bases). Germline V CDR1 and CDR2: MNHNS, SASEGT. This CDR3 has 14 amino acids. V gave up 8 bases and J gave up 2 bases, with 14 bases separating them. This CDR3 reads CASLDRLFTDTQYF. DNA of the CDR3: TGTGCCAGCCTAGACAGGTTGTTCACAGATACGCAGTATTTT.

The J gene is TRBJ2-1, the V gene TRBV20-1; TRBD2 agrees at 13 bases. The CDR3 contains 17 residues. Losses at the gene ends were 1 base for V and 1 base for J; bases not matched to a gene: 4. Germline lookup yields CDR1 DFQATT and CDR2 SNEGSKA (reference sequence). CDR3 sequence reads: CSARGTSGGYSYNEQFF. CDR3 bases: TGCAGTGCTAGAGGGACTAGCGGGGGCTATTCCTACAATGAGCAGTTCTTC.

This chain joins TRBV2 and TRBJ2-5; 7 bases are a match to TRBD1. CDR1 SNHLY and CDR2 FYNNEI come from the germline V gene. CDR3 length: 12 amino acids. The V and J ends lost 8 bases and 5 bases, in that order; junction bases with no gene match: 5. The CDR3 region has the DNA TGTGCCAGCTGCGACAGGGAGGAGACCCAGTACTTC. Translating it yields CASCDREETQYF.